The 8 T cell receptor beta chains listed next were all sequenced from one sample in a study of early stage breast cancer tumors (dated by TCRdb to between 2016 and 2019). Library construction relied on the immunoSEQ multiplex PCR assay. TCRdb's version of the immuneACCESS table is confined to in-frame rearrangements and falls short of the full clone set. An unresolved V gene accounts for under half of the shortfall where checked; the remainder is of unknown origin. For this sample there are over 11,000 clones; 79% appear just once. Roughly 7.2% of the sample lies in the top ten. The sample was normal breast tissue next to the tumor. These receptors originate from a person aged 45 to 59 with breast cancer.

The chain combines TRBV19 with TRBJ2-1; 14 bases align to TRBD2. CDR1 is LNHDA, CDR2 SQIVND, per germline (reference sequence). The CDR3 runs to 19 residues. V trimming: 2 bases; J trimming: 2 bases; junction bases outside the gene matches: 8. The CDR3 sequence is CASSIYFKGLAGAYNEQFF. CDR3 in DNA: TGTGCCAGTAGTATATATTTTAAGGGACTAGCGGGGGCCTACAATGAGCAGTTCTTC.

The chain is built from TRBV14 and TRBJ2-2, with D hard to call. V gave up 1 base and J gave up 7 bases, with 10 bases separating them. Germline CDR1 is SGHDN and CDR2 is FVKESK. The CDR3 has 14 residues. This CDR3 is CASSQGAWGGELFF. Written as DNA, the CDR3 is TGTGCCAGCAGCCAAGGTGCCTGGGGCGGGGAGCTGTTTTTT.

Here the CDR3 DNA reads TGTGCCAGCAGCTTAGCCCCTTACGAGCAGTACTTC. Encoded protein: CASSLAPYEQYF. This chain links TRBV11-2 with TRBJ2-7, with D hard to call. V was trimmed by 1 base and J by 4 bases, leaving 5 bases between them. Germline CDR1 reads SGHAT; CDR2 reads FQNNGV. The CDR3 is 12 residues long.

This rearrangement joins TRBV7-2 to TRBJ2-7; no clear D gene. V was pared by 5 bases and J by 6 bases, with 8 bases between. Germline loops: CDR1 SGHTA, CDR2 FQGNSA. This CDR3 spans 11 amino acids. The CDR3 nucleotides read TGTGCCAGCAGCCGCGAGTTCGAGCAGTACTTC. Translation: CASSREFEQYF.

The chain carries TRBV7-2 and TRBJ2-7, with a weak D call TRBD1 (6 bases). Trimming shortened V by 4 bases and J by 0 bases, and 10 bases separated the two germline ends. There are 14 residues in the CDR3. Per germline, CDR1 SGHTA and CDR2 FQGNSA. CDR3 coding DNA: TGTGCCAGCAGCTCTACAGGGAGCTCCTACGAGCAGTACTTC. It codes for CASSSTGSSYEQYF.

This clone has only a few counts. The J gene is TRBJ1-1, the V gene TRBV20-1; D is undetermined. Trimming left V 7 bases short and J 0 bases short, with 6 bases between. The CDR3 extends over 11 amino acids. Germline CDR1 is DFQATT and CDR2 is SNEGSKA (reference sequence). This CDR3 is CSVKMNTEAFF. The CDR3 region has the DNA TGCAGTGTCAAGATGAACACTGAAGCTTTCTTT.

This chain links TRBV19 with TRBJ2-4, with TRBD1 matching over 8 bases. The junction had 9 bases not matched to a gene; V was cut back by 4 bases and J by 1 base. CDR1 and CDR2 from the germline V gene are LNHDA and SQIVND (reference sequence). The CDR3 covers 17 residues. The DNA for the CDR3 is TGTGCCAGTAGTAGTAGGACAGGGTTGACGGCCAAAAACATTCAGTACTTC. Amino acid sequence: CASSSRTGLTAKNIQYF. The complete variable domain, with remaining parts taken from reference TRBV19 and TRBJ2-4, reads DGGITQSPKYLFRKEGQNVTLSCEQNLNHDAMYWYRQDPGQGLRLIYYSQIVNDFQKGDIAEGYSVSREKKESFPLTVTSAQKNPTAFYLCASSSRTGLTAKNIQYFGAGTRLSVL.

This chain links TRBV30 with TRBJ1-2; 9 bases align to TRBD1. V shed 3 bases and J 5 bases; nucleotides not matched to a gene: 22. Germline assignment: CDR1 GTSNPN and CDR2 SVGIG (reference sequence). CDR3 length: 19 amino acids. CDR3 DNA: TGTGCCTGGAGGAATATCCCGTCGACAGGGGGTAGGAGAATTTATGGCTACACCTTC. As protein: CAWRNIPSTGGRRIYGYTF.